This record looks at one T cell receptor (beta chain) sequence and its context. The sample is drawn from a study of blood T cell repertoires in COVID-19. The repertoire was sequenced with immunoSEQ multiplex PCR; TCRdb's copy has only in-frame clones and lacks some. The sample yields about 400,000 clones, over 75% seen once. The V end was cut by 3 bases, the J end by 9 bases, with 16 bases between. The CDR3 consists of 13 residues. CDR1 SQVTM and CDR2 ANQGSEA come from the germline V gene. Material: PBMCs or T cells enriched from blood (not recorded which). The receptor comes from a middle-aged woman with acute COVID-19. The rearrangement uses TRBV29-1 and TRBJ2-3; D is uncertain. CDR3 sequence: CSVDGPTRGTQYF. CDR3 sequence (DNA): TGCAGCGTTGATGGTCCGACGCGAGGCACGCAGTATTTT.